The 20 T cell receptor beta chains presented below share a single source sample, sequenced in a study of T cells in Graves' hyperthyroidism and ophthalmopathy. Amplified regions were TCR beta CDR3 sequences from RNA transcripts. The HTBI primer set was used in a first-round RT-PCR of the TCR CDR3. TCRdb called the multiplex PCR reads again in MiXCR, with one record for every CDR3 protein. The table includes about 610,000 distinct CDR3 sequences, 14% to 15% detected once. The sample comprised blood. Receptor source: a woman aged 40 to 50 with Graves' ophthalmopathy.

The V and J genes are TRBV30 and TRBJ1-1; tentatively, D is TRBD1 (5 bases). Trimming stripped 5 bases from V and 5 bases from J, with 18 bases between. CDR3 length: 14 amino acids. Germline CDR1 and CDR2: GTSNPN and SVGIG (reference sequence). This CDR3 is CAWAREGALTEAFF. The CDR3 DNA sequence: TGTGCCTGGGCCCGGGAAGGGGCTCTTACTGAAGCTTTCTTT.

This clonotype was seen a handful of times. J is TRBJ1-6 and V is TRBV11-2; 7 nucleotides align to TRBD1. Germline CDR1 reads SGHAT; CDR2 reads FQNNGV. The CDR3 extends over 14 amino acids. V shed 5 bases, J shed 5 bases, and the junction held 3 bases outside the gene matches. The CDR3 region is CASSPDRDNSPLHF. In DNA, the CDR3 is TGTGCCAGCAGCCCCGACAGGGATAATTCACCCCTCCACTTT.

The sample holds many counts of this clonotype. This sequence joins TRBV24-1 and TRBJ2-5; D ambiguous. The V gene's germline CDR1 is KGHDR and CDR2 SFDVKD. The V gene lost 0 bases and the J gene lost 2 bases, with 9 bases spanning the gap. CDR3 size: 15 residues. CDR3 region: CATSDLPIGQETQYF. The CDR3 DNA follows: TGTGCCACCAGTGATTTGCCGATCGGACAAGAGACCCAGTACTTC.

There are many counts of this clonotype. Here the CDR3 reads CASSYSLGHPYEQYF. The CDR3 region has the DNA TGTGCCAGCAGTTACTCCCTGGGACATCCTTACGAGCAGTACTTC. The chain uses TRBV6-5 and TRBJ2-7; possible D gene TRBD1, 6 bases. CDR3 length equals 15 residues. Trimming took 0 bases from V and 4 from J, leaving 13 bases between them. Germline CDR1 MNHEY, CDR2 SVGAGI.

This clonotype was picked up many times. The rearrangement joins TRBV29-1 to TRBJ2-7; 7 nucleotides line up with TRBD1. Germline CDR1 is SQVTM and CDR2 is ANQGSEA. CDR3 length: 14 amino acids. J was trimmed by 1 base and V by 8 bases; bases with no gene match: 11. As DNA, the CDR3 is TGCAGCACACGACAGGGATTGGGGTCCTACGAGCAGTACTTC. Protein: CSTRQGLGSYEQYF.

In its sample, this clonotype was seen many times. The chain couples TRBV7-8 to TRBJ2-7; 7 bases are a match to TRBD2. Trimming cost V 3 bases and J 5 bases; bases outside gene matches: 7. CDR1 and CDR2 from the germline V gene are SGHVS and FQNEAQ. CDR3 size: 14 residues. The CDR3 reads CASSLGREWNEQYF. CDR3 bases: TGTGCCAGCAGCTTGGGGAGGGAGTGGAACGAGCAGTACTTC.

This clonotype has more than one count but fewer than ten. The chain uses TRBV9 and TRBJ2-5; weak D call: TRBD2 (6 bases). CDR1 and CDR2 (germline): SGDLS, YYNGEE. There are 13 residues in the CDR3. V lost 0 bases, J lost 5 bases, and 8 bases lay in between. The CDR3 loop reads CASSVALAETQYF. CDR3 nucleotide sequence: TGTGCCAGCAGCGTAGCCCTAGCGGAGACCCAGTACTTC.

This clonotype has at least ten counts. The chain recombines TRBV28 with TRBJ2-7, with D perhaps TRBD2 (6 bases). Germline CDR1 reads MDHEN; CDR2 reads SYDVKM. With 7 bases removed from V and 3 bases from J, the gap between germline ends came to 13 bases. The CDR3 extends over 13 amino acids. The CDR3 sequence is CASTLDYNYEQYF. The CDR3 DNA reads TGTGCCAGCACCCTGGACTACAACTACGAGCAGTACTTC.

This clonotype was seen many times. This chain joins TRBV6-2 or TRBV6-3 and TRBJ2-5; tentatively, D is TRBD1 or TRBD2 (6 bases each). Between the trimmed V and J ends, which lost 0 bases and 4 bases, there was a span of 15 bases. This CDR3 is built from 16 residues. Germline V gene lookup returns CDR1 MNHEY and CDR2 SVGEGT. The CDR3 protein is CASSYSTGRGGETQYF. CDR3 bases: TGTGCCAGCAGTTACTCGACTGGCAGGGGAGGAGAGACCCAGTACTTC.

V and J are TRBV7-9 and TRBJ1-2, with 9 bases matching TRBD1. The CDR3 is 15 amino acids. Germline V gene data show CDR1 as SEHNR and CDR2 as FQNEAQ (reference sequence). V shed 5 bases and J 4 bases; nucleotides not matched to a gene: 8. CDR3 in DNA: TGTGCCAGCAGCCCATCCGGGACAGGGAGCTATGGCTACACCTTC. Amino acid sequence: CASSPSGTGSYGYTF. The complete variable domain, with remaining parts taken from reference TRBV7-9 and TRBJ1-2, reads DTGVSQNPRHKITKRGQNVTFRCDPISEHNRLYWYRQTLGQGPEFLTYFQNEAQLEKSRLLSDRFSAERPKGSFSTLEIQRTEQGDSAMYLCASSPSGTGSYGYTFGSGTRLTVV.

This clonotype was picked up many times. The chain is built from TRBV11-3 and TRBJ2-5, with 10 bases that match TRBD2. V lost 4 bases to trimming and J lost 3 bases; unmatched junction nucleotides: 5. The length of the CDR3 is 15 residues. Germline CDR1 is SGHNT and CDR2 is YENEEA. CDR3 sequence reads: CASSSFGLAEETQYF. The CDR3 nucleotides read TGTGCCAGCAGCTCGTTCGGACTAGCGGAAGAGACCCAGTACTTC.

This clonotype was recorded at least ten times. V and J are TRBV6-2 or TRBV6-3 and TRBJ1-2; 7 bases are shared with TRBD1. The trim removed 2 bases at V and 3 bases at J, leaving 15 bases unmatched. This CDR3 is built from 18 residues. Germline assignment: CDR1 MNHEY and CDR2 SVGEGT. The DNA of the CDR3 is TGTGCCAGCAGTTACGTCCAGGGGGGGCAGCTGATACACTATGGCTACACCTTC. Protein: CASSYVQGGQLIHYGYTF.

This clonotype was seen more than once but under ten times. The rearrangement uses TRBV3-1 and TRBJ2-5; D is tentatively TRBD1 or TRBD2 (5 bases each). The CDR3 contains 16 residues. Per germline, CDR1 LGHDT and CDR2 YNNKEL (reference sequence). V was trimmed by 0 bases and J by 5 bases, leaving 16 bases between them. Here the CDR3 reads CASSQDPSGTGETQYF. In DNA, the CDR3 is TGTGCCAGCAGCCAAGATCCTTCCGGGACGGGGGAGACCCAGTACTTC.

With regard to this clonotype: A much larger clone differs by one base, so this may be a read error. The chain employs TRBV27 and TRBJ2-5; no clear D. Deletions cut 3 bases from V and 7 bases from J, with 6 bases between. Germline V lookup: CDR1 MNHEY, CDR2 SMNVEV (reference sequence). CDR3 length: 11 residues. DNA for the CDR3: TGTGCCAGCAGTTTCTCCGGGACCCAGTACTTC. Translated, it gives CASSFSGTQYF.

The chain uses TRBV7-2 and TRBJ1-3; D ambiguous. The germline V and J ends were trimmed by 1 base and 4 bases, with 8 bases remaining between them. The CDR3 length is 14 residues. The germline gives CDR1 SGHTA, CDR2 FQGNSA. DNA of the CDR3: TGTGCCAGCAGCTTAGACGGTGGAGGAAACACCATATATTTT. This gives the protein CASSLDGGGNTIYF.

This clonotype was counted at least ten times. The rearrangement links TRBV28 to TRBJ2-5; maybe TRBD2 (5 bases). Between the trimmed V and J ends, which lost 2 bases and 5 bases, there was a span of 9 bases. The CDR3 runs to 13 residues. The V gene's germline CDR1 is MDHEN and CDR2 SYDVKM. In nucleotides, the CDR3 is TGTGCCAGCAGTTTAAGCAGGACTGAGACCCAGTACTTC. Translating it yields CASSLSRTETQYF.

There are many counts of this clonotype. This chain uses TRBV11-2 with TRBJ2-5; D is ambiguous. The CDR3 consists of 15 residues. Germline values: CDR1 SGHAT, CDR2 FQNNGV. With 5 bases removed from V and 1 base from J, the gap between germline ends came to 14 bases. CDR3 protein: CASSPTTGGQETQYF. CDR3 in DNA: TGTGCCAGCAGCCCTACTACGGGTGGCCAAGAGACCCAGTACTTC.

Ten or more counts support this clonotype. The genes are TRBV6-2 or TRBV6-3 and TRBJ2-7; D perhaps matches TRBD1 (6 bases). Trimming shortened V by 3 bases and J by 2 bases, and 23 bases separated the two germline ends. CDR3 length: 18 amino acids. The germline gives CDR1 MNHEY, CDR2 SVGEGT. CDR3 sequence (DNA): TGTGCCAGCAGTTATAAGCCCATGTTCCTGGGACAAGCCTACGAGCAGTACTTC. It translates to CASSYKPMFLGQAYEQYF.

This chain connects TRBV6-1 to TRBJ2-2; a possible D gene is TRBD2 (6 bases). Germline CDR1 MNHNS, CDR2 SASEGT. V gave up 6 bases and J gave up 6 bases, with 11 bases separating them. This CDR3 has 13 residues. This CDR3 is CASSETSSGELFF. CDR3 DNA: TGTGCCAGCAGCGAGACTAGTTCCGGGGAGCTGTTTTTT.

This clonotype was seen many times. This sequence joins TRBV7-2 and TRBJ1-5; TRBD1 is a possible D gene (5 bases). The CDR3 consists of 17 residues. V was shortened by 1 base and J by 0 bases, with 13 bases between the two germline ends. Germline values: CDR1 SGHTA, CDR2 FQGNSA. CDR3 amino acids: CASSLGGGPHSNQPQHF. CDR3 sequence (DNA): TGTGCCAGCAGCTTAGGGGGGGGACCGCATAGCAATCAGCCCCAGCATTTT.